This TCR beta chain originates from a study of blood T cell repertoires in COVID-19. As for the study in general: COVID-19 samples collected from the United States, Italy and Spain covered acute and convalescent phases. The analysed material was cDNA or gDNA that came from T cells, B-cell-depleted T cells, or PBMCs.

Study processing details: Amplification of reference gene primers was used by the study to estimate nucleated cell counts. The repertoire was sequenced with immunoSEQ multiplex PCR; TCRdb's copy has only in-frame clones and lacks some. V, J and clone size derive from that table, while D and trimming were established from the DNA sequence. This table holds a few hundred thousand clones, approximately 86% found once. Germline CDR1 is SSHAT and CDR2 is FNYEAQ (reference sequence). The CDR3 length is 14 residues. V shed 5 bases, J shed 0 bases, and the junction held 3 bases outside the gene matches. The sample taken for sequencing was peripheral blood. This rearrangement joins TRBV7-7 to TRBJ2-5; 7 bases are shared with TRBD2. This TCR was sampled from a man aged 55 to 70 with acute or convalescent COVID-19. The CDR3 reads CASSLGGYQETQYF. For the CDR3, the DNA is TGTGCCAGCAGCCTCGGGGGGTACCAAGAGACCCAGTACTTC.